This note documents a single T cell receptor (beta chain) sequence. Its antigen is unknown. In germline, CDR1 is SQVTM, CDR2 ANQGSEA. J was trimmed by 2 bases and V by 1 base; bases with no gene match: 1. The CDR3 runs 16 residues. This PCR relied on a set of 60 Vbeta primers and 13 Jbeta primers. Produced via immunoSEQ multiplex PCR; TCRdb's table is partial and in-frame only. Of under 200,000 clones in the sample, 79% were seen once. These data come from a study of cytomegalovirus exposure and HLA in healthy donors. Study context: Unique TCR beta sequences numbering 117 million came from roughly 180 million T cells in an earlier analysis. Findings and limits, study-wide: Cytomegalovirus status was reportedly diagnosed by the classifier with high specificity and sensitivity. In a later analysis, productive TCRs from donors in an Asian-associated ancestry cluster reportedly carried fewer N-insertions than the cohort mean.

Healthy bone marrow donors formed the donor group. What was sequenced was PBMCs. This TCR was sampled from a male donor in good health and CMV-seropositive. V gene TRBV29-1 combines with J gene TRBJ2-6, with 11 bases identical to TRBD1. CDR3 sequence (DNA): TGCAGCGTTGAAGGGACAGGGGGCCCTGGGGCCAACGTCCTGACTTTC. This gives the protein CSVEGTGGPGANVLTF. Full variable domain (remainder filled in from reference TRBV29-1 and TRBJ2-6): SAVISQKPSRDICQRGTSLTIQCQVDSQVTMMFWYRQQPGQSLTLIATANQGSEATYESGFVIDKFPISRPNLTFSTLTVSNMSPEDSSIYLCSVEGTGGPGANVLTFGAGSRLTVL.